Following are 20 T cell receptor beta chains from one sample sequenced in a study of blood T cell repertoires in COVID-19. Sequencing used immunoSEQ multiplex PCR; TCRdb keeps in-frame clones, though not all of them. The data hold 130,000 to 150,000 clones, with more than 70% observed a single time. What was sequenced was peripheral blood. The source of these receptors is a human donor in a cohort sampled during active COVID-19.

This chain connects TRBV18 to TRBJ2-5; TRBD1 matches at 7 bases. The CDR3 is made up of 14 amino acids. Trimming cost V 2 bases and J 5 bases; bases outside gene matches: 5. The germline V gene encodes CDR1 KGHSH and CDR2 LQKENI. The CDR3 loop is CASSPVDRWETQYF. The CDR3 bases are TGTGCCAGCTCACCAGTGGACAGGTGGGAGACCCAGTACTTC.

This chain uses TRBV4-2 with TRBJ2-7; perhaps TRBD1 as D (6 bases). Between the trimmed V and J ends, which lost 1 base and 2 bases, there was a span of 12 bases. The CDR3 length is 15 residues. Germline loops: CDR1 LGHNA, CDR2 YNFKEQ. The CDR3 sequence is CASSQGGHVAYEQYF. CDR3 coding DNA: TGTGCCAGCAGCCAAGGGGGACATGTTGCCTACGAGCAGTACTTC.

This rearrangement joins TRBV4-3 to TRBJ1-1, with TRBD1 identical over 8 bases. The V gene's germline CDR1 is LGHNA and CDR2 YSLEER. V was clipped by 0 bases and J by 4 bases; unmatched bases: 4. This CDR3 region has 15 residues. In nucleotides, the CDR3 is TGCGCCAGCAGCCAAGATGACAGGGGCCTCACTGAAGCTTTCTTT. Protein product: CASSQDDRGLTEAFF.

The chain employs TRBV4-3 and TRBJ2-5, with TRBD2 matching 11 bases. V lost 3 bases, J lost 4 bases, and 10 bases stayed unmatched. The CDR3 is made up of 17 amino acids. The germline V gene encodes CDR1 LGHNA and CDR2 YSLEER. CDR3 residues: CASSQTLAGAPVETQYF. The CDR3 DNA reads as TGCGCCAGCAGCCAGACACTAGCGGGAGCGCCGGTAGAGACCCAGTACTTC.

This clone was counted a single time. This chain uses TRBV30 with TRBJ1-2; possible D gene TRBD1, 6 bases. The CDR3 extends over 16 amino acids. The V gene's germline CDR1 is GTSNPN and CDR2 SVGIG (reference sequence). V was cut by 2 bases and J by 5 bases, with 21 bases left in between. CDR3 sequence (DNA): TGTGCCTGGAGTCTCCGGAGGGGGGGCCTGAGGTATGGCTACACCTTC. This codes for CAWSLRRGGLRYGYTF.

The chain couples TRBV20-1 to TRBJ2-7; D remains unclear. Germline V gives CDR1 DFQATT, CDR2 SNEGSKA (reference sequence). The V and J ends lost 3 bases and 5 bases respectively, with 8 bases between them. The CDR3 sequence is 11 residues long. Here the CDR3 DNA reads TGCAGTGCTAGTAACAGAAACGAGCAGTACTTC. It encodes CSASNRNEQYF.

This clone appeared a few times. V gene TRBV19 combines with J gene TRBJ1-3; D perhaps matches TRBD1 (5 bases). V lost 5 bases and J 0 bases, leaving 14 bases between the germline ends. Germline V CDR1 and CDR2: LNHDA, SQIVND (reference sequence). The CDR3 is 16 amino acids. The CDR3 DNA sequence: TGTGCCAGTAGTTTCGGGGGACTCATCTCTGGAAACACCATATATTTT. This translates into CASSFGGLISGNTIYF.

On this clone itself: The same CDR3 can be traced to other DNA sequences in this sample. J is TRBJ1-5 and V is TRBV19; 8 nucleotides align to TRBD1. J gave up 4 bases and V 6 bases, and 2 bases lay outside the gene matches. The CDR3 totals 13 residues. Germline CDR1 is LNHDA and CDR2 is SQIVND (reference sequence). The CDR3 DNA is TGTGCCAGTAGCGACAGGGGTAATCAGCCCCAGCATTTT. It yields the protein CASSDRGNQPQHF.

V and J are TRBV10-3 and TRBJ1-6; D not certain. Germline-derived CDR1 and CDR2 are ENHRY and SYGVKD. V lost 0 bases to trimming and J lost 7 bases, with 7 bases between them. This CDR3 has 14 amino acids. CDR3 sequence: CAISESSGNSPLHF. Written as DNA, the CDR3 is TGTGCCATCAGTGAGTCATCGGGGAATTCACCCCTCCACTTT.

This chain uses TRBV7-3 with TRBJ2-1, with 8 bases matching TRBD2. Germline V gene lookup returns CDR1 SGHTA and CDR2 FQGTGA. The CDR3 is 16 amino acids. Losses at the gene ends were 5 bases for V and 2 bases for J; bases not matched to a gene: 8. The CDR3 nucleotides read TGTGCCAGCAGCCCGGGACTAGGGGCACCCTACAATGAGCAGTTCTTC. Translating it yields CASSPGLGAPYNEQFF.

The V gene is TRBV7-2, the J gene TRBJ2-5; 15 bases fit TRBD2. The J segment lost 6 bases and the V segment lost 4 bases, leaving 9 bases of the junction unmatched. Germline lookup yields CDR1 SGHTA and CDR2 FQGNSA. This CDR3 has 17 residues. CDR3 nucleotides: TGTGCCAGCAGCTCCCGGACTAGCGGGGGGGCGGGGAAGACCCAGTACTTC. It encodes CASSSRTSGGAGKTQYF.

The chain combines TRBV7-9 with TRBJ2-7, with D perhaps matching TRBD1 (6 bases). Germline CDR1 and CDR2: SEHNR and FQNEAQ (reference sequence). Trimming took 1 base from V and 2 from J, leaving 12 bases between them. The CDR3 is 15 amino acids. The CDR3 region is CASSLVEKGAYEQYF. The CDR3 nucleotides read TGTGCCAGCAGCTTAGTTGAGAAGGGGGCCTACGAGCAGTACTTC.

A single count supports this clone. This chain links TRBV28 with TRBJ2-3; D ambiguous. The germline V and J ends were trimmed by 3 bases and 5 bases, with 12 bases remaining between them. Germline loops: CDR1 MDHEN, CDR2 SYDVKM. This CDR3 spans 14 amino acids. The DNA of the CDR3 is TGTGCCAGCAGTTTGGCTAGAAGTTTAGATACGCAGTATTTT. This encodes CASSLARSLDTQYF.

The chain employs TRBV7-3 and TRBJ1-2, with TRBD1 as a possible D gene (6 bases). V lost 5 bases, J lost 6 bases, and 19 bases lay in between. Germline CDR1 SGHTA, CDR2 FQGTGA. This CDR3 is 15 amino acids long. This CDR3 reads CASSKRATGLDGYTF. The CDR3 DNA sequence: TGTGCCAGCAGCAAAAGGGCGACAGGCCTGGATGGCTACACCTTC.

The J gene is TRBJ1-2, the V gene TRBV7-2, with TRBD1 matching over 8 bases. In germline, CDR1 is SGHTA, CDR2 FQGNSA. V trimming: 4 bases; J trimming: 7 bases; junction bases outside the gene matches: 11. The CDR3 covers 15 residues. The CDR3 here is CASSSTGRGRVGYTF. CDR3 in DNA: TGTGCCAGCAGCTCCACCGGCAGGGGGCGTGTTGGCTACACCTTC. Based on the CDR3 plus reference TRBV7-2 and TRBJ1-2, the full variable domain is GAGVSQSPSNKVTEKGKDVELRCDPISGHTALYWYRQSLGQGLEFLIYFQGNSAPDKSGLPSDRFSAERTGGSVSTLTIQRTQQEDSAVYLCASSSTGRGRVGYTFGSGTRLTVV.

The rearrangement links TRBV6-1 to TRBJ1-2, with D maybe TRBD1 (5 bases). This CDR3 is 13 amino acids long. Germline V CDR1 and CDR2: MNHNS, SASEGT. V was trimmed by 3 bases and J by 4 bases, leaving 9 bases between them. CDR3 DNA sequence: TGTGCCAGCAGTGAGCAGGGAACCTATGGCTACACCTTC. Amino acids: CASSEQGTYGYTF.

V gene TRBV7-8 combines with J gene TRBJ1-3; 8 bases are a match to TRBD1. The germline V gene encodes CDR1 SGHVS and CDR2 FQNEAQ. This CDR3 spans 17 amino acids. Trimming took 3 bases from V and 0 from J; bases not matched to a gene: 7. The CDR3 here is CASSFDRGVSSGNTIYF. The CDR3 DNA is TGTGCCAGCAGCTTTGACAGGGGCGTAAGCTCTGGAAACACCATATATTTT.

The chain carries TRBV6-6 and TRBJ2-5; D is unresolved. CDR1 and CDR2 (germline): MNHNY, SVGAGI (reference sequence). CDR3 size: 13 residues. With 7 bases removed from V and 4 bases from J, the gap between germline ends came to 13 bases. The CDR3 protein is CASTFSRRETQYF. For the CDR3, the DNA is TGTGCCAGCACCTTTAGCCGGCGAGAGACCCAGTACTTC.

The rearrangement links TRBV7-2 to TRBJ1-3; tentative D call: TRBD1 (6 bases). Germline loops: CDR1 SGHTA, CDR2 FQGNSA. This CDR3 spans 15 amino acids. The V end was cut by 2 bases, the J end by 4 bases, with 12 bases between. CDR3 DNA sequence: TGTGCCAGCAGCTTACATCGGGGGGCAGGAAACACCATATATTTT. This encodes CASSLHRGAGNTIYF.

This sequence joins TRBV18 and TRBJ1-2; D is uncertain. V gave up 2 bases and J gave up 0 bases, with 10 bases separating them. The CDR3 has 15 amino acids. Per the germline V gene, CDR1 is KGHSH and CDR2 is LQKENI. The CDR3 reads CASSPGVPANYGYTF. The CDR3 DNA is TGTGCCAGCTCACCAGGTGTTCCAGCTAACTATGGCTACACCTTC.